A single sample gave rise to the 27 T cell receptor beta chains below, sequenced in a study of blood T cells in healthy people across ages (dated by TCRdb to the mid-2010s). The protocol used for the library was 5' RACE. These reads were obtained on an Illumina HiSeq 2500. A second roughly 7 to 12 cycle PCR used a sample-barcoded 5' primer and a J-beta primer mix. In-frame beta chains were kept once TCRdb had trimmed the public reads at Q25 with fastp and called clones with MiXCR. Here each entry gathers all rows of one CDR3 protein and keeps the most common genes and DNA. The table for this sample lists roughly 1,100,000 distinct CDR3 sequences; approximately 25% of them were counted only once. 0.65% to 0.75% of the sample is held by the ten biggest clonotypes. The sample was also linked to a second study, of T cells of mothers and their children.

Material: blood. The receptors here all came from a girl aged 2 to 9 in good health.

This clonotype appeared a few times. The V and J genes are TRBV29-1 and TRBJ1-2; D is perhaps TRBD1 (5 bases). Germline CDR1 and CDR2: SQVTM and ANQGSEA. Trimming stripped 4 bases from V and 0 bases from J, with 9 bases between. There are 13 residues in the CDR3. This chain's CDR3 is CSVARVANYGYTF. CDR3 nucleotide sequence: TGCAGCGTTGCCAGGGTGGCTAACTATGGCTACACCTTC.

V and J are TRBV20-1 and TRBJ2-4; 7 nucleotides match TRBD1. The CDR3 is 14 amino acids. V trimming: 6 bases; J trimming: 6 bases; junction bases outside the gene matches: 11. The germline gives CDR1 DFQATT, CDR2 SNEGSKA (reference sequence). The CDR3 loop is CSAKTGLSANIQYF. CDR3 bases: TGCAGTGCCAAGACAGGGCTTTCGGCAAACATTCAGTACTTC.

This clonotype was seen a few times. CDR3 DNA: TGTGCCAGCAGCCAAGGGAGTTGGAGCTCCTACGAGCAGTACTTC. Protein sequence: CASSQGSWSSYEQYF. The chain carries TRBV4-2 and TRBJ2-7; no firm D call. Deletions cut 1 base from V and 0 bases from J, with 10 bases between. This CDR3 spans 15 amino acids. Per germline, CDR1 LGHNA and CDR2 YNFKEQ.

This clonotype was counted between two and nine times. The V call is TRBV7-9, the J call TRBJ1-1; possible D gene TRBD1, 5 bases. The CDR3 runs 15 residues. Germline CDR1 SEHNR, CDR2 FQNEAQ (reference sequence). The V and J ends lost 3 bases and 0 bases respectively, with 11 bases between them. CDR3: CASSFQGAMNTEAFF. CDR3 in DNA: TGTGCCAGCAGCTTTCAAGGGGCAATGAACACTGAAGCTTTCTTT.

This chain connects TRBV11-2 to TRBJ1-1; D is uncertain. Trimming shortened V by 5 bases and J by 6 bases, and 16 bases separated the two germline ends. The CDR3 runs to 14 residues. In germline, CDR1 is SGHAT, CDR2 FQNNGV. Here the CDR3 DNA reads TGTGCCAGCAGCCTGGAGGGTCAAAGTCCTGAAGCTTTCTTT. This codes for CASSLEGQSPEAFF.

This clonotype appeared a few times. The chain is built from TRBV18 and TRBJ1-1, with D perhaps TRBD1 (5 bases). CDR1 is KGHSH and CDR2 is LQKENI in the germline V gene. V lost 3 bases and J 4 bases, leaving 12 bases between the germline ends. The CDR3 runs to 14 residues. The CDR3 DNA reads TGTGCCAGCTCACCGGGGACGGCCCTCACTGAAGCTTTCTTT. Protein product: CASSPGTALTEAFF.

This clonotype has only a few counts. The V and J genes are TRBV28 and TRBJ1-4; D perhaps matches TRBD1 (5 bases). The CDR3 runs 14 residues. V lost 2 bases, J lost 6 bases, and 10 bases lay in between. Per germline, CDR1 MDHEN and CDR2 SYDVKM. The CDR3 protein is CASSLLVGDEKLFF. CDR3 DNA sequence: TGTGCCAGCAGTTTACTCGTGGGGGATGAAAAACTGTTTTTT.

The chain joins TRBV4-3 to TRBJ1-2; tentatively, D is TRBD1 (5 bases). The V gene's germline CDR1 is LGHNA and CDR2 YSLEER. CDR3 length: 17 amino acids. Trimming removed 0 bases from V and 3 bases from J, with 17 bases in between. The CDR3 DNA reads TGCGCCAGCAGCCAAGACCTGTCGGGGGGGAGAGACTATGGCTACACCTTC. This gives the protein CASSQDLSGGRDYGYTF.

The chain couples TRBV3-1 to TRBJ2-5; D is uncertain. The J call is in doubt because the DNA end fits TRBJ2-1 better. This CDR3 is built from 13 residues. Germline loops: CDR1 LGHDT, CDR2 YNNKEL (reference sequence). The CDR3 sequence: CASSGWVSDEQFF. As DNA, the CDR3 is TGTGCCAGCAGTGGCTGGGTATCAGATGAGCAGTTCTTC.

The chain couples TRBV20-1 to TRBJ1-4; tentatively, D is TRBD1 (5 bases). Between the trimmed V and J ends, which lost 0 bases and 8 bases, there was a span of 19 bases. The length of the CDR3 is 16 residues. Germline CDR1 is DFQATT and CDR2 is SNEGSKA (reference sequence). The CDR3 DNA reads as TGCAGTGCTAGAGAGGGGGGACCCTCGAGAAGGGAAAAACTGTTTTTT. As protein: CSAREGGPSRREKLFF.

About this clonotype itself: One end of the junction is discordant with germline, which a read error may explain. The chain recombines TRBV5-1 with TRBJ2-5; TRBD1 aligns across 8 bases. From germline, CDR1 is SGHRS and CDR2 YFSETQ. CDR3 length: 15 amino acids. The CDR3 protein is CASFNPGGSQETQCF. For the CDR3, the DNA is TGCGCCAGCTTTAATCCAGGGGGCAGTCAAGAGACCCAGTGCTTC.

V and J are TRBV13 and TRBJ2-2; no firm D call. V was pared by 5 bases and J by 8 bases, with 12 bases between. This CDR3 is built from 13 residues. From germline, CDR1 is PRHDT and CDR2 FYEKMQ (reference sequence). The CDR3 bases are TGTGCCAGCAGCCCCATTAGGTCTGGGGAGCTGTTTTTT. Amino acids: CASSPIRSGELFF.

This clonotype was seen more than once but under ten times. Written as DNA, the CDR3 is TGCAGTGCACCGGACAGGGAGGTGAACACTGAAGCTTTCTTT. Protein product: CSAPDREVNTEAFF. The chain uses TRBV20-1 and TRBJ1-1, with 8 bases aligning to TRBD1. The CDR3 covers 14 residues. Germline V gene sequence: CDR1 DFQATT, CDR2 SNEGSKA (reference sequence). V gave up 6 bases and J gave up 0 bases; unmatched junction bases: 6.

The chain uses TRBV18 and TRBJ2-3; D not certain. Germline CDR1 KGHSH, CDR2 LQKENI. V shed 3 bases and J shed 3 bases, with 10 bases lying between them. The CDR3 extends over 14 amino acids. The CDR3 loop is CASSPADGTDTQYF. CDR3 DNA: TGTGCCAGCTCACCTGCGGACGGGACAGATACGCAGTATTTT.

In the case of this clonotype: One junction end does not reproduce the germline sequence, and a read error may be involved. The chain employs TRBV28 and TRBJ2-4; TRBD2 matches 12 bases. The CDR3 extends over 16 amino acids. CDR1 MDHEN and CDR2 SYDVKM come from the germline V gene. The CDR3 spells CASSSPSGRARNIQYF. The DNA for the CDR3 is TGTGCCAGCAGTTCCCCTAGCGGGAGGGCCAGAAACATTCAGTACTTC.

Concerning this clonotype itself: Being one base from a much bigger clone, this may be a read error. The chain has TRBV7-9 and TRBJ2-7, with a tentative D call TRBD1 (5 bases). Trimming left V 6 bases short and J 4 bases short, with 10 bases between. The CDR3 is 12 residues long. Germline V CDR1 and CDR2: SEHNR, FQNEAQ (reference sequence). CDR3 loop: CASRFQGYEQYF. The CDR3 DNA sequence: TGTGCCAGCAGATTCCAGGGATACGAGCAGTACTTC. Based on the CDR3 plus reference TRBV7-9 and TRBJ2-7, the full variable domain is DTGVSQNPRHKITKRGQNVTFRCDPISEHNRLYWYRQTLGQGPEFLTYFQNEAQLEKSRLLSDRFSAERPKGSFSTLEIQRTEQGDSAMYLCASRFQGYEQYFGPGTRLTVT.

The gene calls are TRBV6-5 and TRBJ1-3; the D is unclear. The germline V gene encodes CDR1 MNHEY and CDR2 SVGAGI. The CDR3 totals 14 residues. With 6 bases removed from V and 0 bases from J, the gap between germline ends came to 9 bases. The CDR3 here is CASSRRYSGNTIYF. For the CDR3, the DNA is TGTGCCAGCAGCAGGAGATACTCTGGAAACACCATATATTTT.

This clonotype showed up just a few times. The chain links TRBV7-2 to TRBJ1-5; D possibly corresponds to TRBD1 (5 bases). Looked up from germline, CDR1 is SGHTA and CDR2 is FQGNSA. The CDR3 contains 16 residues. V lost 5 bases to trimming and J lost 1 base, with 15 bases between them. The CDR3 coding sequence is TGTGCCAGCAGCCCCGCCGGAGGGACGAGCAATCAGCCCCAGCATTTT. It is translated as CASSPAGGTSNQPQHF.

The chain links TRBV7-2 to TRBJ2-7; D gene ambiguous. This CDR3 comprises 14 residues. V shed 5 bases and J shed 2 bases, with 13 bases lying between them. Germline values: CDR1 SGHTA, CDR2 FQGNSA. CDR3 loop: CASSLDGNAYEQYF. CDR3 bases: TGTGCCAGCAGCCTGGACGGCAATGCCTACGAGCAGTACTTC.

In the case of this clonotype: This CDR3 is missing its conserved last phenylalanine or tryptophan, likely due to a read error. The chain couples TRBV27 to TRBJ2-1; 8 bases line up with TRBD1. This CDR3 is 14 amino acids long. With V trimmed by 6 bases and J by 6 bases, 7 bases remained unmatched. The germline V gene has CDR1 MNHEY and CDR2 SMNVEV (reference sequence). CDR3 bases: TGTGCCAGCAGCGCCGACAGGGGCATCAATGAGCAGTTCTTG. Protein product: CASSADRGINEQFL.

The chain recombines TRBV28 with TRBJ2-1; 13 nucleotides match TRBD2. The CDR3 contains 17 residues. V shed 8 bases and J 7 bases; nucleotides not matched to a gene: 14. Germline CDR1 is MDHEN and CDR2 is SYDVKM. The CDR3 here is CASGGTSGTLLWNEQFF. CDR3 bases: TGTGCCAGCGGAGGGACTAGCGGGACGTTACTGTGGAATGAGCAGTTCTTC.

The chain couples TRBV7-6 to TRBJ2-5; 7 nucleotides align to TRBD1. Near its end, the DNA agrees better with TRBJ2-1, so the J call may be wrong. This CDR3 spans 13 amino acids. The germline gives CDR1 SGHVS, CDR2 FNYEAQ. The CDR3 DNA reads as TGTGCCAGCAGCCAGACAGGGCCCAATGAGCAGTTCTTC. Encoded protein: CASSQTGPNEQFF.

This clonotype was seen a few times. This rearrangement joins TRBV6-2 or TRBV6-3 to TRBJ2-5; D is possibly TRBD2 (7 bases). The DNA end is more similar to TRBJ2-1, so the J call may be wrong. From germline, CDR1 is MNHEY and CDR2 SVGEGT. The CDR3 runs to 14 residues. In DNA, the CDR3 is TGTGCCTGCGGGGAGGGGGGTGACTACAATGAGCAGTTCTTC. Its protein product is CACGEGGDYNEQFF.

Here the CDR3 DNA reads TGCAGTGCTAGAGAGGCGTCTAGCGGGAGTCCCCACATTCAGTACTTC. Translated, it gives CSAREASSGSPHIQYF. This chain links TRBV20-1 with TRBJ2-4; 10 positions agree with TRBD2. There are 16 residues in the CDR3. The V and J ends lost 0 bases and 8 bases, in that order; junction bases with no gene match: 10. Germline CDR1 DFQATT, CDR2 SNEGSKA (reference sequence).

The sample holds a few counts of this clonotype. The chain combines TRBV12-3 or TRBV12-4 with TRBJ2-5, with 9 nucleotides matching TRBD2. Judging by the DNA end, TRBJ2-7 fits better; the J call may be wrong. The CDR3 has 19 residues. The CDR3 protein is CASSLKGAIAGGSSYEQYF. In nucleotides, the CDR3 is TGTGCCAGCAGTCTAAAAGGGGCGATTGCGGGAGGGAGCTCCTACGAGCAGTACTTC.

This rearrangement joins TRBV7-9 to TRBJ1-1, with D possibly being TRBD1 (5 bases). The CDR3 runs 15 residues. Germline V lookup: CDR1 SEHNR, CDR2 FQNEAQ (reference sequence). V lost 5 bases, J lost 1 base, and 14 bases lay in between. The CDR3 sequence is CASSIGGERNTEAFF. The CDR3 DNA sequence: TGTGCCAGCAGCATAGGAGGGGAAAGGAACACTGAAGCTTTCTTT.

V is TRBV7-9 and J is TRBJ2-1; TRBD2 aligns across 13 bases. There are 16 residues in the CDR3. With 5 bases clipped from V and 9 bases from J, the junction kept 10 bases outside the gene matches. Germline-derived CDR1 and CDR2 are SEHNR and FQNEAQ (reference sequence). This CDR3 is CASSDGLAGVMGEQFF. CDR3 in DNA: TGTGCCAGCAGCGATGGACTAGCGGGAGTGATGGGTGAGCAGTTCTTC.